Below, 8 T cell receptor beta chains from the same sample are listed, as sequenced in a study of cytomegalovirus exposure and HLA in healthy donors. Sequenced by immunoSEQ multiplex PCR; TCRdb stores in-frame clones only, minus some. The table shows over 90,000 clones, with about 95% occurring only once. Sequences were obtained from PBMCs. The source is a woman younger than 30 in good health and CMV-seronegative.

The chain recombines TRBV2 with TRBJ2-1, with TRBD1 matching 9 bases. V lost 3 bases and J lost 7; bases outside the gene matches: 4. The CDR3 covers 14 residues. In germline, CDR1 is SNHLY, CDR2 FYNNEI. CDR3: CASSDTDRGNEQFF. The CDR3, as DNA: TGTGCCAGCAGTGACACGGACAGGGGTAATGAGCAGTTCTTC. Variable domain in full (rest from reference TRBV2 and TRBJ2-1): EPEVTQTPSHQVTQMGQEVILRCVPISNHLYFYWYRQILGQKVEFLVSFYNNEISEKSEIFDDQFSVERPDGSNFTLKIRSTKLEDSAMYFCASSDTDRGNEQFFGPGTRLTVL.

V gene TRBV7-8 combines with J gene TRBJ1-2; D remains unclear. V was shortened by 3 bases and J by 6 bases, with 11 bases between the two germline ends. The germline CDR1 and CDR2 sequences are SGHVS and FQNEAQ. This CDR3 is 13 amino acids long. CDR3 region: CASSFGLGNGYTF. CDR3 DNA sequence: TGTGCCAGCAGCTTCGGCTTGGGCAATGGCTACACCTTC.

The chain is built from TRBV6-6 and TRBJ1-3; D remains ambiguous. The CDR3 runs to 16 residues. Germline V gene data show CDR1 as MNHNY and CDR2 as SVGAGI (reference sequence). Deletions cut 8 bases from V and 4 bases from J, with 21 bases between. The CDR3 DNA reads as TGTGCCAGCCAGAGGGAGGGCCCATCGGGAGGAAACACCATATATTTT. It translates to CASQREGPSGGNTIYF.

This rearrangement joins TRBV6-1 to TRBJ1-2, with D possibly TRBD1 on 5 matching bases. The CDR3 covers 12 residues. Germline values: CDR1 MNHNS, CDR2 SASEGT. V lost 6 bases and J 10 bases, leaving 15 bases between the germline ends. Here the CDR3 DNA reads TGTGCCAGCAGACTTGGGACTGATTTCTACACCTTC. Protein: CASRLGTDFYTF.

This clone is a singleton in its sample. The chain joins TRBV19 to TRBJ2-1, with a weak D call TRBD2 (6 bases). Trimming removed 7 bases from V and 6 bases from J, with 16 bases in between. The CDR3 has 14 amino acids. The germline V gene has CDR1 LNHDA and CDR2 SQIVND (reference sequence). In DNA form, the CDR3 reads TGTGCCAGTATGGTGGGCGGGGTTGGCAATGAGCAGTTCTTC. Protein: CASMVGGVGNEQFF. The variable domain in full, with the rest retrieved from reference TRBV19 and TRBJ2-1, is DGGITQSPKYLFRKEGQNVTLSCEQNLNHDAMYWYRQDPGQGLRLIYYSQIVNDFQKGDIAEGYSVSREKKESFPLTVTSAQKNPTAFYLCASMVGGVGNEQFFGPGTRLTVL.

The chain combines TRBV5-4 with TRBJ2-1, with D possibly being TRBD1 (5 bases). The CDR3 sequence is 13 residues long. Trimming took off 4 bases at V and 6 bases at J, with 11 bases between the two ends. Per germline, CDR1 SGHNT and CDR2 YYREEE (reference sequence). The CDR3 DNA reads as TGTGCCAGCAGCCTTCAGGGTGGCAATGAGCAGTTCTTC. The encoded protein is CASSLQGGNEQFF.

The chain has TRBV27 and TRBJ2-1, with D maybe TRBD1 (5 bases). The CDR3 runs to 15 residues. V lost 4 bases to trimming and J lost 7 bases, with 17 bases between them. Per germline, CDR1 MNHEY and CDR2 SMNVEV (reference sequence). CDR3 DNA sequence: TGTGCCAGCAGTTCCTGGGGCAGGGCAGGGAATGAGCAGTTCTTC. Its protein product is CASSSWGRAGNEQFF.

In its sample, this clone was seen once. The chain joins TRBV28 to TRBJ1-2; 10 nucleotides agree with TRBD1. The CDR3 contains 14 residues. Trimming at V came to 6 bases and at J to 3 bases, leaving 4 bases not matched to a gene. The V gene's germline CDR1 is MDHEN and CDR2 SYDVKM. The CDR3 coding sequence is TGTGCCAGCAGCACGGGACAGGGGTACTATGGCTACACCTTC. Its protein is CASSTGQGYYGYTF.